This TCR beta chain was identified during a study of regulatory T cells in long-lasting Graves disease. Time point here: newly diagnosed GD, antithyroid drugs for less than 3 months. The TCR library used RNA extracted from PBMCs. Graves' disease diagnoses used American Thyroid Association guidelines. Construction of TCR beta libraries relied on iRepertoire HTBI primers and on Arm-PCR targeting CDR3 regions. TCRdb called the multiplex PCR reads again in MiXCR, with one record for every CDR3 protein. This repertoire shows around 450,000 distinct CDR3 sequences, around 16% found once; its top ten account for more than 10%. This clonotype was counted many times. This sample also appeared in a second study, on T cells in Graves' hyperthyroidism and ophthalmopathy.

Sequences were derived from peripheral blood mononuclear cells (PBMCs), sampled at new diagnosis, from a patient treated with antithyroid drugs. The clonotype originates from a man aged 35 to 55 with Graves disease.

The CDR3 sequence: CASSLISRDKSDTQYF. The DNA for the CDR3 is TGTGCCAGCAGTTTAATCTCGCGGGATAAATCAGATACGCAGTATTTT. The V and J genes are TRBV12-3 or TRBV12-4 and TRBJ2-3, with D maybe TRBD2 (6 bases). There are 16 residues in the CDR3. V lost 2 bases and J 4 bases, leaving 16 bases between the germline ends.